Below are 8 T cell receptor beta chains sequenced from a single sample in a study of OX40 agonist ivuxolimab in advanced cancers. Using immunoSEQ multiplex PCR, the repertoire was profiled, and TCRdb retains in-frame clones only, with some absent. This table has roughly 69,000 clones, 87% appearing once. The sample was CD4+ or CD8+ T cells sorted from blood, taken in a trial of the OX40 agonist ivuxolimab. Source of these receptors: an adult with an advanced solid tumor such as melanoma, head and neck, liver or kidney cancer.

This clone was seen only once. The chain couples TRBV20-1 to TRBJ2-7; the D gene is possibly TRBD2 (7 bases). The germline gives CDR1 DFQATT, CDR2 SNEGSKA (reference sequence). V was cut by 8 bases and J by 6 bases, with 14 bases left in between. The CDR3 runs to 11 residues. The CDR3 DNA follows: TGCAGTCTTCGAGGGGGGGGCGAGCAGTACTTC. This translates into CSLRGGGEQYF.

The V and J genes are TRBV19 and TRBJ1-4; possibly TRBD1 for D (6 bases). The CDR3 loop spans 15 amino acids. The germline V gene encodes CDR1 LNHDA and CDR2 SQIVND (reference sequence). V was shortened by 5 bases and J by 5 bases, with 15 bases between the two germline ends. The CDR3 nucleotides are TGTGCCAGTAGTCCTCAGGACAGCGGAAATGAAAAACTGTTTTTT. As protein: CASSPQDSGNEKLFF.

The CDR3 here is CAPGPGRTYEQYF. CDR3 DNA: TGTGCACCCGGCCCAGGGAGGACCTACGAGCAGTACTTC. The J gene is TRBJ2-7, the V gene TRBV7-9; tentatively, D is TRBD2 (6 bases). The germline CDR1 and CDR2 sequences are SEHNR and FQNEAQ (reference sequence). The CDR3 loop spans 13 amino acids. The full variable domain, rest sourced from reference TRBV7-9 and TRBJ2-7, is DTGVSQNPRHKITKRGQNVTFRCDPISEHNRLYWYRQTLGQGPEFLTYFQNEAQLEKSRLLSDRFSAERPKGSFSTLEIQRTEQGDSAMYLCAPGPGRTYEQYFGPGTRLTVT.

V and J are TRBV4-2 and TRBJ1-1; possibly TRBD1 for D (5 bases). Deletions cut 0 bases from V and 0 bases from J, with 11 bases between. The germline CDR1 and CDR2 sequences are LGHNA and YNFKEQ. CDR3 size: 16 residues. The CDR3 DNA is TGTGCCAGCAGCCAAGATTTACAGGCCATGAACACTGAAGCTTTCTTT. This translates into CASSQDLQAMNTEAFF.

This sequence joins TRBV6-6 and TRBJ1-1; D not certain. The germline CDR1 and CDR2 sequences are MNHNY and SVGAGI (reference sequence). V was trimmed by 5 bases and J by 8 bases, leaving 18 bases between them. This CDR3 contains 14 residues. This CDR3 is CASSLTGGVQEAFF. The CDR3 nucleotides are TGTGCCAGCAGTCTGACGGGCGGGGTCCAAGAAGCTTTCTTT.

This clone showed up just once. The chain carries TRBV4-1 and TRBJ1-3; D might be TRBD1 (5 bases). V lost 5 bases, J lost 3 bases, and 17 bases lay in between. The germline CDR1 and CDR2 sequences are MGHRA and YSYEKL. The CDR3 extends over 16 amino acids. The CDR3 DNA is TGCGCCAGCAGCTTTGCGGGGGGGGGTAATGGAAACACCATATATTTT. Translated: CASSFAGGGNGNTIYF.

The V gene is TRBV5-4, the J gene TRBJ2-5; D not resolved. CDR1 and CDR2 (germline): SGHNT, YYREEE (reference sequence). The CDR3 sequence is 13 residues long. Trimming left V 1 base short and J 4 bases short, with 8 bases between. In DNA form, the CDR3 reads TGTGCCAGCAGCTTGAAGGGCGGAGAGACCCAGTACTTC. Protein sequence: CASSLKGGETQYF.

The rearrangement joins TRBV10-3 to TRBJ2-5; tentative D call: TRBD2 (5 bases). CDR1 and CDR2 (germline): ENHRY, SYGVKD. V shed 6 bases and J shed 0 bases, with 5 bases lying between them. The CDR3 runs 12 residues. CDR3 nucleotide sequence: TGTGCCATCAGGAGGGACCAAGAGACCCAGTACTTC. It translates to CAIRRDQETQYF.